This T cell receptor (beta chain) was retrieved from a study of blood T cell repertoires in COVID-19. About the research overall: Specimens from acute and convalescent COVID-19 originated in the United States, Italy and Spain. T cells, B-cell-depleted T cells, or PBMCs supplied cDNA or gDNA.

Original handling: Cell counts per sample came from amplifying reference gene primers. Generated by immunoSEQ multiplex PCR, the TCRdb table keeps only in-frame clones and is missing some. That table gives V, J and clone size, and the DNA gave D and trimming. This table holds under 250,000 clones, about 86% found once. The CDR3 runs to 15 residues. In germline, CDR1 is ENHRY, CDR2 SYGVKD. Deletions cut 7 bases from V and 0 bases from J, with 15 bases between. The sample comprised peripheral blood. V usage is TRBV10-3 and J usage is TRBJ1-1; D unresolved. The TCR sequence derives from a man older than 75 with acute or convalescent COVID-19. The CDR3 loop reads CAIKSEGGMNTEAFF. In DNA form, the CDR3 reads TGTGCCATCAAATCTGAGGGAGGCATGAACACTGAAGCTTTCTTT.